A single sample is the source of the 30 T cell receptor beta chains below, sequenced in a study of OX40 agonist ivuxolimab in advanced cancers. TCRdb's copy holds only in-frame clones and misses some; the assay was immunoSEQ multiplex PCR. This table has over 25,000 clones, around 86% appearing once. The sample in question was CD4+ or CD8+ T cells sorted from blood, obtained in a trial of the OX40 agonist ivuxolimab. The source of these receptors is an adult with an advanced solid tumor such as melanoma, head and neck, liver or kidney cancer.

This chain links TRBV6-5 with TRBJ2-4, with TRBD2 matching 7 bases. After removal of 5 bases from V and 5 bases from J, the junction contained 9 bases not matched to a gene. The CDR3 spans 15 residues. Germline V gene data show CDR1 as MNHEY and CDR2 as SVGAGI. The CDR3 sequence is CASSLDGGYENIQYF. The CDR3 bases are TGTGCCAGCAGTCTCGACGGGGGGTATGAAAACATTCAGTACTTC.

Details on this clone: Its ends do not fully match the called genes, so a read error is possible. The chain joins TRBV20-1 to TRBJ1-2; TRBD1 might be the D (6 bases). Germline CDR1 DFQATT, CDR2 SNEGSKA (reference sequence). This CDR3 is built from 9 residues. DNA for the CDR3: TGCAGTGCCCCGGGGGGCTTCACCTTC. It is translated as CSAPGGFTF.

The sample holds a few counts of this clone. V gene TRBV5-6 combines with J gene TRBJ1-1, with D perhaps TRBD1 (5 bases). Germline CDR1 is SGHDT and CDR2 is YYEEEE. This CDR3 is built from 13 residues. Trimming removed 4 bases from V and 4 bases from J, with 11 bases in between. CDR3 in amino acids: CASSLGGGTEAFF. The CDR3 DNA sequence: TGTGCCAGCAGCCTCGGGGGGGGCACTGAAGCTTTCTTT. The whole variable domain, remainder taken from reference TRBV5-6 and TRBJ1-1, is DAGVTQSPTHLIKTRGQQVTLRCSPKSGHDTVSWYQQALGQGPQFIFQYYEEEERQRGNFPDRFSGHQFPNYSSELNVNALLLGDSALYLCASSLGGGTEAFFGQGTRLTVV.

The chain uses TRBV7-6 and TRBJ2-1; 12 nucleotides agree with TRBD2. Losses at the gene ends were 2 bases for V and 3 bases for J; bases not matched to a gene: 2. The germline gives CDR1 SGHVS, CDR2 FNYEAQ. The CDR3 loop spans 16 amino acids. CDR3 residues: CASSLRTSGIYNEQFF. Here the CDR3 DNA reads TGTGCCAGCAGCTTAAGGACTAGCGGGATCTACAATGAGCAGTTCTTC.

The rearrangement uses TRBV7-2 and TRBJ2-3, with TRBD2 matching over 9 bases. This CDR3 contains 18 residues. Germline V CDR1 and CDR2: SGHTA, FQGNSA. The V and J ends lost 3 bases and 5 bases, in that order; junction bases with no gene match: 15. The CDR3, as DNA: TGTGCCAGCAGCTTCCCCCACCAAGGCGGGGGGGCCGTAGATACGCAGTATTTT. The encoded protein is CASSFPHQGGGAVDTQYF.

CDR3 loop: CATSRDTAGGETQYF. CDR3 DNA sequence: TGTGCCACCAGCAGAGATACGGCAGGGGGAGAGACCCAGTACTTC. The genes are TRBV15 and TRBJ2-5, with TRBD1 matching over 7 bases. CDR1 is LNHNV, CDR2 YYDKDF, per germline (reference sequence). J lost 4 bases, V lost 0 bases, and 5 bases had no gene match. The CDR3 has 15 residues.

The gene calls are TRBV7-8 and TRBJ2-1, with 9 bases matching TRBD1. Per the germline V gene, CDR1 is SGHVS and CDR2 is FQNEAQ. This CDR3 contains 19 residues. Trimming took 5 bases from V and 0 from J; bases not matched to a gene: 14. The CDR3 reads CASSGDRAGTTSSYNEQFF. CDR3 nucleotide sequence: TGTGCCAGCAGCGGGGACAGGGCGGGGACTACTAGCTCCTACAATGAGCAGTTCTTC.

The V and J genes are TRBV4-3 and TRBJ1-3; D is ambiguous. The CDR3 totals 17 residues. CDR1 is LGHNA and CDR2 is YSLEER in the germline V gene. V was cut by 0 bases and J by 0 bases, with 12 bases left in between. CDR3 coding DNA: TGCGCCAGCAGCCAAGACGCTGGCAGGTCCTCTGGAAACACCATATATTTT. Translated, it gives CASSQDAGRSSGNTIYF.

The V and J genes are TRBV10-1 and TRBJ2-5; the match to TRBD2 covers 9 bases. The trim removed 4 bases at V and 1 base at J, leaving 4 bases unmatched. The CDR3 spans 15 residues. CDR1 is WNHNN and CDR2 is SYGVQD in the germline V gene (reference sequence). The CDR3 sequence: CASSVSSGSQETQYF. In DNA form, the CDR3 reads TGCGCCAGCAGTGTCAGTAGCGGGAGCCAAGAGACCCAGTACTTC.

The count of this clone is one. The chain has TRBV6-1 and TRBJ2-7, with 7 bases that match TRBD2. The CDR3 runs 15 residues. The germline V gene has CDR1 MNHNS and CDR2 SASEGT. V shed 2 bases, J shed 2 bases, and the junction held 6 bases outside the gene matches. CDR3 loop: CASSELGGGPYEQYF. The CDR3 nucleotides read TGTGCCAGCAGTGAATTGGGGGGGGGACCCTACGAGCAGTACTTC.

This clone was observed a handful of times. The V call is TRBV10-2, the J call TRBJ1-5; a possible D gene is TRBD1 (6 bases). CDR1 WSHSY and CDR2 SAAADI come from the germline V gene. Trimming removed 4 bases at V and 9 bases at J, with 13 bases between. This CDR3 comprises 13 residues. CDR3 DNA: TGCGCCAGCAGTGTGGGGGGCGTAATGCCCCAGCATTTT. Protein product: CASSVGGVMPQHF.

The V call is TRBV9, the J call TRBJ2-3, with no clear D. This CDR3 contains 15 residues. The ends were cut back, 4 bases at V and 2 bases at J, with 14 bases in the middle. The germline CDR1 and CDR2 sequences are SGDLS and YYNGEE. The CDR3 loop is CASSLGRSFTDTQYF. In nucleotides, the CDR3 is TGTGCCAGCAGCCTAGGGCGTAGTTTCACAGATACGCAGTATTTT. Full variable domain (remainder filled in from reference TRBV9 and TRBJ2-3): DSGVTQTPKHLITATGQRVTLRCSPRSGDLSVYWYQQSLDQGLQFLIQYYNGEERAKGNILERFSAQQFPDLHSELNLSSLELGDSALYFCASSLGRSFTDTQYFGPGTRLTVL.

The V call is TRBV4-3, the J call TRBJ2-1; 9 bases match TRBD2. The V gene end was trimmed by 0 bases and the J gene end by 1 base; junction bases not matched to a gene: 7. Germline loops: CDR1 LGHNA, CDR2 YSLEER. This CDR3 comprises 18 residues. CDR3 nucleotides: TGCGCCAGCAGCCAAGATCCTTTGGGACTAGCTTCCTACAATGAGCAGTTCTTC. Its translation is CASSQDPLGLASYNEQFF.

In its sample, this clone was seen a few times. This rearrangement joins TRBV28 to TRBJ1-5; D gene unclear. CDR1 is MDHEN and CDR2 is SYDVKM in the germline V gene. V was shortened by 3 bases and J by 1 base, with 10 bases between the two germline ends. The CDR3 runs to 15 residues. The CDR3 sequence is CASSFWQQSNQPQHF. CDR3 coding DNA: TGTGCCAGCAGTTTTTGGCAGCAAAGCAATCAGCCCCAGCATTTT.

The V gene is TRBV7-3, the J gene TRBJ1-2; the match to TRBD1 covers 7 bases. Germline lookup yields CDR1 SGHTA and CDR2 FQGTGA. J lost 5 bases, V lost 5 bases, and 17 bases had no gene match. The CDR3 length is 17 residues. The CDR3 nucleotides read TGTGCCAGCAGCACCCGGGACAGTTTAGCCCCTGGGTATGGCTACACCTTC. Translated, it gives CASSTRDSLAPGYGYTF.

The V call is TRBV2, the J call TRBJ2-6; no definite D call. V lost 3 bases to trimming and J lost 0 bases, with 9 bases between them. The CDR3 consists of 16 residues. Germline V CDR1 and CDR2: SNHLY, FYNNEI. CDR3 coding DNA: TGTGCCAGCAGTGATGGTAGGGCCTCTGGGGCCAACGTCCTGACTTTC. Protein: CASSDGRASGANVLTF.

The gene calls are TRBV6-4 and TRBJ1-6, with D perhaps TRBD1 (6 bases). Trimming took 2 bases from V and 7 from J, leaving 12 bases between them. CDR1 is MRHNA and CDR2 is SNTAGT in the germline V gene. The CDR3 is 15 amino acids. The CDR3 DNA is TGTGCCAGCAGTGACGGAGAGGGGGGAAATTCACCCCTCCACTTT. Protein: CASSDGEGGNSPLHF.

The chain employs TRBV27 and TRBJ2-3; the D gene is possibly TRBD1 (5 bases). The CDR3 runs to 14 residues. CDR1 is MNHEY and CDR2 is SMNVEV in the germline V gene (reference sequence). The V gene lost 7 bases and the J gene lost 4 bases, with 15 bases spanning the gap. CDR3 loop: CASTPGWSADTQYF. CDR3 in DNA: TGTGCCAGCACCCCAGGGTGGTCGGCAGATACGCAGTATTTT.

The chain joins TRBV5-6 to TRBJ1-4; 10 bases agree with TRBD1. V lost 3 bases, J lost 7 bases, and 3 bases stayed unmatched. Germline V gene lookup returns CDR1 SGHDT and CDR2 YYEEEE. CDR3 length: 14 residues. CDR3 loop: CASSYGTGAEKLFF. The DNA of the CDR3 is TGTGCCAGCAGCTACGGGACAGGGGCTGAAAAACTGTTTTTT.

This clone showed up just a few times. In the same sample, other DNA sequences code for this CDR3. The V call is TRBV6-5, the J call TRBJ2-2; no clear D gene. Germline loops: CDR1 MNHEY, CDR2 SVGAGI. The CDR3 runs 15 residues. Trimming shortened V by 5 bases and J by 1 base, and 11 bases separated the two germline ends. The CDR3 coding sequence is TGTGCCAGCAGTCGAGTTCAAGGGAACACCGGGGAGCTGTTTTTT. Encoded protein: CASSRVQGNTGELFF.

The V and J genes are TRBV5-1 and TRBJ2-7; D is ambiguous. The CDR3 spans 15 residues. Germline V gene lookup returns CDR1 SGHRS and CDR2 YFSETQ. V lost 4 bases and J 5 bases, leaving 19 bases between the germline ends. The CDR3: CASSPRKSGVDEQYF. Here the CDR3 DNA reads TGCGCCAGCAGCCCCCGTAAGTCAGGAGTCGACGAGCAGTACTTC.

The genes are TRBV28 and TRBJ1-1; D ambiguous. CDR3 length: 15 residues. Trimming took off 2 bases at V and 0 bases at J, with 10 bases between the two ends. Germline CDR1 reads MDHEN; CDR2 reads SYDVKM. CDR3 DNA: TGTGCCAGCAGTTTAGCGTCGTCCTTGAACACTGAAGCTTTCTTT. Translation: CASSLASSLNTEAFF.

This chain links TRBV11-1 with TRBJ1-6; D remains unclear. Trimming left V 5 bases short and J 5 bases short, with 10 bases between. The CDR3 has 14 residues. Germline CDR1 and CDR2: SGHAT and FQDESV (reference sequence). This CDR3 reads CASSRLGNNSPLHF. The CDR3 DNA is TGTGCCAGCAGCCGCCTTGGTAATAATTCACCCCTCCACTTT.

The chain couples TRBV19 to TRBJ2-3; D not certain. The CDR3 is made up of 16 amino acids. The V gene's germline CDR1 is LNHDA and CDR2 SQIVND (reference sequence). Trimming removed 6 bases from V and 3 bases from J, with 19 bases in between. DNA of the CDR3: TGTGCCAGTAGGGCAAAGGACGGATACGAAACAGATACGCAGTATTTT. It codes for CASRAKDGYETDTQYF.

The CDR3 nucleotides are TGTGCCAGCAGCCGAGGGACTTCCTCCTACAATGAGCAGTTCTTC. Its protein product is CASSRGTSSYNEQFF. The chain joins TRBV6-6 to TRBJ2-1; D is possibly TRBD2 (6 bases). This CDR3 comprises 15 residues. The germline gives CDR1 MNHNY, CDR2 SVGAGI (reference sequence). Deletions cut 6 bases from V and 0 bases from J, with 12 bases between.

The V call is TRBV19, the J call TRBJ2-3, with 10 bases identical to TRBD2. The CDR3 spans 13 residues. With 7 bases clipped from V and 6 bases from J, the junction kept 4 bases outside the gene matches. CDR1 is LNHDA, CDR2 SQIVND, per germline (reference sequence). CDR3 protein: CASNSGRADTQYF. CDR3 coding DNA: TGTGCCAGTAACAGCGGGAGGGCGGATACGCAGTATTTT.

The CDR3 bases are TGCGCCAGCAGCTATAAGGGGGGCGGTGGCACTGAAGCTTTCTTT. This encodes CASSYKGGGGTEAFF. This chain uses TRBV4-1 with TRBJ1-1, with D possibly being TRBD1 (6 bases). The CDR3 runs 15 residues. Per germline, CDR1 MGHRA and CDR2 YSYEKL. V was pared by 5 bases and J by 4 bases, with 17 bases between.

The V gene is TRBV28, the J gene TRBJ1-1; 8 positions match TRBD1. CDR3 size: 13 residues. V lost 6 bases to trimming and J lost 4 bases; unmatched junction nucleotides: 4. Per germline, CDR1 MDHEN and CDR2 SYDVKM. CDR3 coding DNA: TGTGCCAGCAGACAGGGGGTGAGCACTGAAGCTTTCTTT. Translated, it gives CASRQGVSTEAFF.

V usage is TRBV2 and J usage is TRBJ1-5; D is undetermined. V lost 2 bases and J 0 bases, leaving 8 bases between the germline ends. The CDR3 extends over 15 amino acids. The germline CDR1 and CDR2 sequences are SNHLY and FYNNEI. In DNA, the CDR3 is TGTGCCAGCAGTGAATACAGCGTTAGCAATCAGCCCCAGCATTTT. Its translation is CASSEYSVSNQPQHF.

The chain has TRBV5-4 and TRBJ2-3; D is unresolved. Trimming shortened V by 3 bases and J by 1 base, and 12 bases separated the two germline ends. The CDR3 consists of 15 residues. Germline V gene sequence: CDR1 SGHNT, CDR2 YYREEE (reference sequence). The DNA for the CDR3 is TGTGCCAGCAGCTCGCCGGAGATGGGCACAGATACGCAGTATTTT. It translates to CASSSPEMGTDTQYF.